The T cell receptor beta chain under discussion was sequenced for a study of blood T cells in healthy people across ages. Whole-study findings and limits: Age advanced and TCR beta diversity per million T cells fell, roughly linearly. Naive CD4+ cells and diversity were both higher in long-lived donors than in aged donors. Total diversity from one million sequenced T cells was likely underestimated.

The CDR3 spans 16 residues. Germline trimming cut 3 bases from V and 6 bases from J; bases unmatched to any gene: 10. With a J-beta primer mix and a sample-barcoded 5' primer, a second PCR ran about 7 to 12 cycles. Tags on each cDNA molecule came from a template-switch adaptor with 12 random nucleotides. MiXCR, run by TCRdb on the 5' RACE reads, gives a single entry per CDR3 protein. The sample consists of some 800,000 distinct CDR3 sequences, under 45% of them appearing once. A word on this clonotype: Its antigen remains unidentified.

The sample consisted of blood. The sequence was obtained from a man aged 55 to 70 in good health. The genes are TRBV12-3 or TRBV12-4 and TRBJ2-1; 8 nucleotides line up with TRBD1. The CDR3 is CASSFRGQDQLNEQFF. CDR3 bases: TGTGCCAGCAGTTTTAGGGGACAGGACCAACTCAATGAGCAGTTCTTC.